This TCR beta chain stems from a study of blood T cell repertoires in COVID-19. Study summary: Acute and convalescent COVID-19 specimens originated in the United States, Italy and Spain. PBMCs, B-cell-depleted T cells, or T cells were the source of the cDNA or gDNA that made up the material.

As handled by the study authors: Reference gene primer amplification gave nucleated cell count estimates. Profiled with immunoSEQ multiplex PCR; TCRdb holds only in-frame clones, not every one. V, J and clone size reflect that table, while D and trimming were determined from the DNA. The data show around 190,000 clones, 84% seen once. The V end lost 3 bases, the J end lost 0 bases, and 9 bases lay between the germline ends. CDR3 length: 15 amino acids. Germline V gives CDR1 LGHDT, CDR2 YNNKEL (reference sequence). Cohorts were determined from participant-reported clinical history. The chain has TRBV3-1 (or the pseudogene TRBV3-2) and TRBJ1-3; perhaps TRBD1 as D (5 bases). This sequence originates from a woman under 40 who had recovered from COVID-19. Material: PBMCs or T cells enriched from blood (not recorded which). The CDR3 loop reads CASSQRGGSGNTIYF. The CDR3 DNA reads as TGTGCCAGCAGCCAGAGGGGAGGCTCTGGAAACACCATATATTTT.